This T cell receptor beta chain was captured in a study of human T cells and chemical hapten exposure. Turning to the study itself: DPC at 2% was the sensitizing agent, placed on roughly 2 cm by roughly 2 cm of upper inner arm skin. Study observations and caveats: Alopecia affecting every donor means their immune response may not match healthy people's.

This clonotype was seen at least ten times. Its cognate antigen is unknown. TCRdb re-derived calls from the RACE reads in MiXCR, one entry per CDR3 protein. The sample lists about 380,000 distinct CDR3 sequences; approximately 5% were seen once. Time point: pre-sensitization, week 0. Indicated treatment: therapeutic diphenylcyclopropenone sensitization with weekly scalp DPC. The sequenced sample was whole blood, obtained in connection with sensitization to the hapten diphenylcyclopropenone (DPC). The clonotype was recovered from a woman aged 50 to 60 with alopecia areata. Some clones in this sample may be carry-over from other donors' samples.

CDR3: CASSQLGGDTQYF. The CDR3 nucleotides read TGCGCCAGCAGCCAATTAGGGGGAGATACGCAGTATTTT. The chain uses TRBV4-3 and TRBJ2-3, with TRBD1 as a possible D gene (6 bases). Germline CDR1 and CDR2: LGHNA and YSLEER. CDR3 size: 13 residues. Between the trimmed V and J ends, which lost 2 bases and 5 bases, there was a span of 8 bases.